Listed below are T cell receptor beta chains from one sample, sequenced in a study of shared clonotypes between healthy human individuals. Here immunoSEQ multiplex PCR was the method, and the copy in TCRdb shows in-frame clones only, minus some. This sample yields about 610,000 clones, of which more than 95% are seen a single time; roughly 0.05% belongs to the top ten. Sample: naive CD4+ T cells sorted from blood. The receptors were gathered from a woman aged 25 to 45 in good health. Both conserved end residues are part of each CDR3. D genes are given only for firm matches. A clone size is listed for some rows: how often the clone was seen (once, few, many), or a class if it is expanded.

>TRBJ2-1|TRBV5-4|NA|NA
CASSSGEQFF
TGTGCCAGCAGCTCCGGTGAGCAGTTCTTC
>TRBJ2-3|TRBV6-5|NA|TRBD2
CASRPTSGIADTQYF
TGTGCCAGCAGACCGACTAGCGGGATCGCAGATACGCAGTATTTT
>TRBJ1-3|TRBV28|once|NA
CASSFPQGLSGNTIYF
TGTGCCAGCAGTTTCCCCCAGGGGCTCTCTGGAAACACCATATATTTT
>TRBJ1-2|TRBV19|NA|NA
CASSTKRVVERSYGYTF
TGTGCCAGTAGTACCAAGAGGGTAGTTGAACGTAGCTATGGCTACACCTTC
>TRBJ2-3|TRBV2|NA|TRBD1
CASSEAQGVDTQYF
TGTGCCAGCAGTGAAGCCCAGGGGGTAGATACGCAGTATTTT
>TRBJ2-2|TRBV5-1|NA|NA
CASSPFSEVPGELFF
TGCGCCAGCAGCCCGTTTTCTGAGGTCCCCGGGGAGCTGTTTTTT
>TRBJ2-1|TRBV27|NA|TRBD2
CASSLSPSSGRGTYNEQFF
TGTGCCAGCAGTTTATCCCCGTCTAGCGGGAGAGGTACCTACAATGAGCAGTTCTTC
>TRBJ2-1|TRBV5-1|NA|TRBD1
CASSPGQGFHEQFF
TGCGCCAGCAGTCCGGGACAGGGTTTCCATGAGCAGTTCTTC
>TRBJ2-7|TRBV6-1|NA|NA
CASNDGIPYLEQYF
TGTGCCTCCAACGACGGGATTCCTTATCTAGAGCAGTACTTC
>TRBJ2-7|TRBV4-2|once|NA
CASSRAGTGNYEQYF
TGTGCCAGCAGCCGAGCCGGGACTGGAAACTACGAGCAGTACTTC
>TRBJ2-5|TRBV10-1|once|TRBD1
CASSEGIGTGGWETQYF
TGCGCCAGCAGTGAGGGTATCGGCACAGGGGGCTGGGAGACCCAGTACTTC
>TRBJ2-7|TRBV27|NA|NA
CASRTSYEQYF
TGTGCCAGCAGGACTAGCTACGAGCAGTACTTC
>TRBJ1-1|TRBV4-2|NA|NA
CASSQDLFDTEAFF
TGTGCCAGCAGCCAAGATCTGTTTGACACTGAAGCTTTCTTT
>TRBJ2-3|TRBV6-1|NA|NA
CANRDPSTDTQYF
TGTGCCAACAGAGACCCTAGCACAGATACGCAGTATTTT
>TRBJ2-1|TRBV28|NA|TRBD2
CASSLSRGSGEQFF
TGTGCCAGCAGTTTATCGCGGGGGTCGGGGGAGCAGTTCTTC